A single TCR beta chain is shown here with its context. These data originate in a study of T cell changes during pregnancy in multiple sclerosis. The CDR3 extends over 14 amino acids. Germline V gene sequence: CDR1 SQVTM, CDR2 ANQGSEA. The trim removed 7 bases at V and 10 bases at J, leaving 17 bases unmatched. Some clones are missing from TCRdb's copy, which holds only in-frame ones; the method was immunoSEQ multiplex PCR. The data hold some 31,000 clones, with 91% observed a single time. The sample here was CD8+ T cells from peripheral blood mononuclear cells, taken in the second trimester of pregnancy. This sequence joins TRBV29-1 and TRBJ2-5; 8 nucleotides match TRBD2. The TCR comes from a female donor in good health, enrolled as a control in a pregnancy study. CDR3 loop: CSAGGGLTSVDQYF. DNA for the CDR3: TGCAGCGCCGGGGGGGGACTGACTTCGGTAGACCAGTACTTC.